This T cell receptor (beta chain) originates from a study of graft-versus-host responses after intestinal transplantation. Turning to the study itself: Recipients had multivisceral, liver-intestinal, or isolated intestinal transplants. Recipients uniformly received anti-thymocyte globulin induction, followed by tacrolimus and steroids for three to four years.

Study-level results: GvH clones occurred in recipient marrow; some first appeared in ileum or blood. Among circulating GvH clones, peak levels were associated with early post-transplant declines in HvG clones.

This clone was detected only a few times. Its antigen remains unknown. Measured with immunoSEQ multiplex PCR; TCRdb has only the in-frame clones, and not every one. The table lists about 25,000 clones, roughly 88% of them singletons. The V end was cut by 5 bases, the J end by 5 bases, with 14 bases between. In germline, CDR1 is SGHNT, CDR2 YYREEE (reference sequence). This CDR3 has 13 residues. The specimen was PBMCs, collected 450 to 490 days after intestinal transplant. V is TRBV5-4 and J is TRBJ2-7, with D perhaps matching TRBD1 (6 bases). This clonotype was sampled from a human patient who received an intestinal transplant, so some T cells may come from the graft donor. This CDR3 is CASRGGLGHEQYF. CDR3 DNA: TGTGCCAGCAGAGGGGGTCTGGGCCACGAGCAGTACTTC.